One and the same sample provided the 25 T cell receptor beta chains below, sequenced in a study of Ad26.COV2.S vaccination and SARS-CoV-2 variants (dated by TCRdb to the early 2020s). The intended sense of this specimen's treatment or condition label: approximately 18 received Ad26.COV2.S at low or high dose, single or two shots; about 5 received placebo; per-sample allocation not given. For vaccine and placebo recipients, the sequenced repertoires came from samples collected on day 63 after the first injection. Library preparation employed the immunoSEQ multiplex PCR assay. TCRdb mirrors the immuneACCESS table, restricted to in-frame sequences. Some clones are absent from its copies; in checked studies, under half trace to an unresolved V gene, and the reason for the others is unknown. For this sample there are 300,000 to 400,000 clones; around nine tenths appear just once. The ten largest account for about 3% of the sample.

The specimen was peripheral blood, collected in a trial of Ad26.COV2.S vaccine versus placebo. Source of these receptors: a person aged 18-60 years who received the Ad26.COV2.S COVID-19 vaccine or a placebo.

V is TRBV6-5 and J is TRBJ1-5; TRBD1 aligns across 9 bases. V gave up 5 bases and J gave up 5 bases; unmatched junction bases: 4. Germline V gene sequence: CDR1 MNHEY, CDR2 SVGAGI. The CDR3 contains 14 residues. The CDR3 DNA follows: TGTGCCAGCAGTCCTAGGACAGGGGATCAGCCCCAGCATTTT. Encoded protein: CASSPRTGDQPQHF.

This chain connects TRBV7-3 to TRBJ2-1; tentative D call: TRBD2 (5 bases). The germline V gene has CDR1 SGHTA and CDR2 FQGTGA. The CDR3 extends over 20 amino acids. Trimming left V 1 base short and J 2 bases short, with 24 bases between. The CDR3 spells CASSLRRGLSSGAAYNEQFF. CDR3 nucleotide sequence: TGTGCCAGCAGCTTAAGGCGCGGACTTTCCTCTGGAGCTGCCTACAATGAGCAGTTCTTC.

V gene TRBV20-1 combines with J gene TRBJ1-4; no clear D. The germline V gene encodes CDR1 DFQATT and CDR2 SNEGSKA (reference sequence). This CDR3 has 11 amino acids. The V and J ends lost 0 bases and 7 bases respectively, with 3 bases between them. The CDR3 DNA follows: TGCAGTGCTAGAGATCGTGAAAAACTGTTTTTT. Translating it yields CSARDREKLFF.

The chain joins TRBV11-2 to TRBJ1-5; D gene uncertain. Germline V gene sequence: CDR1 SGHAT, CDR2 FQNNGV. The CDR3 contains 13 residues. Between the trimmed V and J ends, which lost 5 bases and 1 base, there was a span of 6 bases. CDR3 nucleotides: TGTGCCAGCAGCCCGGACAGCAATCAGCCCCAGCATTTT. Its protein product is CASSPDSNQPQHF.

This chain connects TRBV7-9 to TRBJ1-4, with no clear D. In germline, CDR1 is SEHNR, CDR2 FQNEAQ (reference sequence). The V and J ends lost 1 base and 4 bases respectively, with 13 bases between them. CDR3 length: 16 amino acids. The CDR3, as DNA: TGTGCCAGCAGCTTAGGCCGGAACGGATATAATGAAAAACTGTTTTTT. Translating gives CASSLGRNGYNEKLFF.

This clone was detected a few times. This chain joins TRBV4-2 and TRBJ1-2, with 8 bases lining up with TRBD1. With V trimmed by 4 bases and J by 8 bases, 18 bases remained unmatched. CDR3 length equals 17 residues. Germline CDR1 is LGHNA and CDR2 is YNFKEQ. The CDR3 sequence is CASSLPPSVGDRHGYTF. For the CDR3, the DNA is TGTGCCAGCAGCCTTCCCCCAAGCGTTGGGGACAGGCACGGCTACACCTTC.

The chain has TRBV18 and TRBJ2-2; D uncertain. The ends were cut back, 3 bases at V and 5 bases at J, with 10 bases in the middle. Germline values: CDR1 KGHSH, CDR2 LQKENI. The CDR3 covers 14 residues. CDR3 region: CASSPPTETGELFF. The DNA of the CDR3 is TGTGCCAGCTCACCTCCCACAGAGACCGGGGAGCTGTTTTTT.

CDR3 in amino acids: CASSWDIDEQYF. Here the CDR3 DNA reads TGTGCCAGCAGCTGGGACATCGACGAGCAGTACTTC. This chain joins TRBV7-9 and TRBJ2-7, with a possible D match to TRBD1 (6 bases). Per germline, CDR1 SEHNR and CDR2 FQNEAQ (reference sequence). V was pared by 4 bases and J by 5 bases, with 9 bases between. The CDR3 totals 12 residues.

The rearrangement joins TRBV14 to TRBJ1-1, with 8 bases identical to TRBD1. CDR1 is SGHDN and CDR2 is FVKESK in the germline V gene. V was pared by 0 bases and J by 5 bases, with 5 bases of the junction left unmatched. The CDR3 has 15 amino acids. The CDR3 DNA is TGTGCCAGCAGCCAAGATGTGACAGGGGTGACTGAAGCTTTCTTT. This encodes CASSQDVTGVTEAFF.

The CDR3 bases are TGCAGCACCAATTCGGGGGGTACCTATGGCTACACCTTC. It is translated as CSTNSGGTYGYTF. This rearrangement joins TRBV29-1 to TRBJ1-2; D may be TRBD1 (5 bases). Between the trimmed V and J ends, which lost 8 bases and 4 bases, there was a span of 17 bases. The CDR3 is made up of 13 amino acids. Germline lookup yields CDR1 SQVTM and CDR2 ANQGSEA.

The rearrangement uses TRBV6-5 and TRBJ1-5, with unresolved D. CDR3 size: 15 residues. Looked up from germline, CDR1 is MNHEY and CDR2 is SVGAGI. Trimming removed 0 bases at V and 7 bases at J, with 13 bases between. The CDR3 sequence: CASSYSGRSGQPQHF. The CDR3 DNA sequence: TGTGCCAGCAGTTACTCGGGCAGGTCAGGCCAGCCCCAGCATTTT.

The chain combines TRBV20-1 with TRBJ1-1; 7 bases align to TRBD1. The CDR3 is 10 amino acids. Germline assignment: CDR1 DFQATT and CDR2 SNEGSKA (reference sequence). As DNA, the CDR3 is TGCCGCCCAGGGGGGACTGAAGCTTTCTTT. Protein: CRPGGTEAFF.

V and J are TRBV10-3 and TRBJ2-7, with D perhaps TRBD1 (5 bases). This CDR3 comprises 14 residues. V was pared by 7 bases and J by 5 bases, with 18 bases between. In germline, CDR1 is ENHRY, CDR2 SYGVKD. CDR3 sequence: CAIKVPDKSDEQYF. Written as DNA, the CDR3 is TGTGCCATCAAGGTACCGGACAAGAGTGACGAGCAGTACTTC.

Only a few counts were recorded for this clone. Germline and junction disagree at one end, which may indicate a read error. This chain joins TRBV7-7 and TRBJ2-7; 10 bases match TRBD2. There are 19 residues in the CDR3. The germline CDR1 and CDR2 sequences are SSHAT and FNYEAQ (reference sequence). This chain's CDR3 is CASSLARSGGGLSSYEQYF. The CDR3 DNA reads TGTGCTAGCAGCTTAGCGCGCAGCGGGGGGGGCCTTAGCTCCTACGAGCAGTACTTC.

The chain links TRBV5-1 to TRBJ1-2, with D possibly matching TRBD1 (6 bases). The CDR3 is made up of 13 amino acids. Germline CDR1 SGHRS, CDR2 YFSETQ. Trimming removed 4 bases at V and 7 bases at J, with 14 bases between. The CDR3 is CASSVRGDSGYTF. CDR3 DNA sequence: TGCGCCAGCAGCGTCAGGGGTGACTCTGGCTACACCTTC.

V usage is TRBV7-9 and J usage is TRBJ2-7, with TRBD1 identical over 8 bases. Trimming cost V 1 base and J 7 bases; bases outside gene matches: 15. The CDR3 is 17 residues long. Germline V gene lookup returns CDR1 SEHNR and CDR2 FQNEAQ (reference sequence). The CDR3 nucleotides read TGTGCCAGCAGCTTAGGACTCAAAGGACAGGGTCCTCGGGAGCAGTACTTC. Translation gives CASSLGLKGQGPREQYF. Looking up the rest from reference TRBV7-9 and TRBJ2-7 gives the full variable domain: DTGVSQNPRHKITKRGQNVTFRCDPISEHNRLYWYRQTLGQGPEFLTYFQNEAQLEKSRLLSDRFSAERPKGSFSTLEIQRTEQGDSAMYLCASSLGLKGQGPREQYFGPGTRLTVT.

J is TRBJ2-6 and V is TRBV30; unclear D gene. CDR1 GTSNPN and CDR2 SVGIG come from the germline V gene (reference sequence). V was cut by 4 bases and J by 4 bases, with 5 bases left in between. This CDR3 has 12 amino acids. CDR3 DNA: TGTGCCTGGAATTCCGGGGCCAACGTCCTGACTTTC. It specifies CAWNSGANVLTF.

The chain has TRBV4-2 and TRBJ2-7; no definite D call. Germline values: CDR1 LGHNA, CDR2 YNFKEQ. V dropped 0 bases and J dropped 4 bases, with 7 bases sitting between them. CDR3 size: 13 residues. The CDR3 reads CASSQDVAYEQYF. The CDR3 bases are TGTGCCAGCAGCCAAGATGTAGCTTACGAGCAGTACTTC.

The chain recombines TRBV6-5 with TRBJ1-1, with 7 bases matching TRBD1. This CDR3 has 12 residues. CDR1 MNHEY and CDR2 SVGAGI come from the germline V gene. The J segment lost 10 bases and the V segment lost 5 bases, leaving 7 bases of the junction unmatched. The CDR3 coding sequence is TGTGCCAGCAGTAACGGACAGGATGGAGCTTTCTTT. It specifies CASSNGQDGAFF.

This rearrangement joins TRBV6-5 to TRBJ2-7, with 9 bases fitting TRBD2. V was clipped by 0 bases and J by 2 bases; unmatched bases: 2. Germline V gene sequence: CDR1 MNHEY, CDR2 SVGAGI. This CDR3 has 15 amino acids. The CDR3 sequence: CASSYSVAGAYEQYF. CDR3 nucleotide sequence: TGTGCCAGCAGTTACTCTGTAGCGGGGGCCTACGAGCAGTACTTC.

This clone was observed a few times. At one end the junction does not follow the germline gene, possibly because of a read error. The chain's CDR3 is CSVEGGGTEAFF. CDR3 sequence (DNA): TGCAGCGTTGAAGGCGGGGGTACTGAGGCTTTCTTT. The chain has TRBV29-1 and TRBJ1-1; tentative D call: TRBD1 (5 bases). CDR1 and CDR2 (germline): SQVTM, ANQGSEA. There are 12 residues in the CDR3.

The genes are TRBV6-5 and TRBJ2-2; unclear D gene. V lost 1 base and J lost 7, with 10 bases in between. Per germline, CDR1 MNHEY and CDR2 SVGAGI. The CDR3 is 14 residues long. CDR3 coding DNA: TGTGCCAGCAGTTACTTTATTGTCCACGGGGAGCTGTTTTTT. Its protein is CASSYFIVHGELFF.

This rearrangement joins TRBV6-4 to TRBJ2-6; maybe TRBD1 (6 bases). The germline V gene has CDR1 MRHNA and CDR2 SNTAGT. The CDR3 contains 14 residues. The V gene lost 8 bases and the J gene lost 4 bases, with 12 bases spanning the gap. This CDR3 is CASGTGFGANVLTF. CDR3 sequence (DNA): TGTGCCAGCGGAACAGGGTTCGGGGCCAACGTCCTGACTTTC.

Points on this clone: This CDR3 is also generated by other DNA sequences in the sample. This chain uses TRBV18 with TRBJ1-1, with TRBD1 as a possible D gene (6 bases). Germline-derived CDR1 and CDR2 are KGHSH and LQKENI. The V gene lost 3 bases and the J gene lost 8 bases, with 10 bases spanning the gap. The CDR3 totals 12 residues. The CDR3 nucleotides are TGTGCCAGCTCACCCGGGGGGGCCGAAGCTTTCTTT. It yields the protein CASSPGGAEAFF.

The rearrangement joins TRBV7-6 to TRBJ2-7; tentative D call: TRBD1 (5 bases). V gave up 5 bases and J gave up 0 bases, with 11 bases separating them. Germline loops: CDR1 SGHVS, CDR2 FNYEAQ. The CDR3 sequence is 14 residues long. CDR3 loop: CASSEDINSYEQYF. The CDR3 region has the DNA TGTGCCAGCAGCGAGGACATCAACTCCTACGAGCAGTACTTC.